This T cell receptor (beta chain) was identified during a study of cytomegalovirus exposure and HLA in healthy donors. Background on the study: The study's early data release held roughly 91 million unique TCRs from HLA-typed donors.

Vbeta (60) and Jbeta (13) primers were used in the PCR. Profiling relied on immunoSEQ multiplex PCR, and the TCRdb table lists in-frame clones only, not all of them. The sample carries about 130,000 clones, around two thirds recorded once. Germline values: CDR1 SGHRS, CDR2 YFSETQ. V gave up 1 base and J gave up 2 bases, with 13 bases separating them. The CDR3 covers 15 residues. This clone was observed a few times. The clonotype was recovered from a young man in good health and CMV-seropositive. The chain joins TRBV5-1 to TRBJ2-7; a weak D match, TRBD1 (6 bases). Sequencing used PBMCs. CDR3 loop: CASSLSGARTYEQYF. As DNA, the CDR3 is TGCGCCAGCAGCTTGTCAGGGGCCCGCACCTACGAGCAGTACTTC.